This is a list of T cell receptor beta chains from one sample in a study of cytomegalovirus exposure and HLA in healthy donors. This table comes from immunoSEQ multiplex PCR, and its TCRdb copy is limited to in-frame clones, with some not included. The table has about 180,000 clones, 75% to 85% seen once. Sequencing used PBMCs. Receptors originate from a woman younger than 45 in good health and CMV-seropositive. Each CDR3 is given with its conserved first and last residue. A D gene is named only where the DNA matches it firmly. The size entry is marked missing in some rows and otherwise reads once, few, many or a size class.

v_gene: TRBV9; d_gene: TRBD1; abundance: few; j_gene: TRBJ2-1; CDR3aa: CASSTRGQGTYNEQFF; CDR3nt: TGTGCCAGCAGCACCCGGGGACAGGGCACCTACAATGAGCAGTTCTTC
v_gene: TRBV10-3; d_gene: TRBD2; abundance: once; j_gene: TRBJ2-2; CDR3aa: CAIGTTGTGELFF; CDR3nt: TGTGCCATCGGGACTACCGGCACCGGGGAGCTGTTTTTT
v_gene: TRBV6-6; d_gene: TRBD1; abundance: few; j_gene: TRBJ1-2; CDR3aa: CASRVTGGDGYTF; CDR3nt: TGTGCCAGCAGAGTGACAGGGGGAGATGGCTACACCTTC
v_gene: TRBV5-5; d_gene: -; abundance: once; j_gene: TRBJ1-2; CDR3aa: CASSLDEALSNYGYTF; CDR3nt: TGTGCCAGCAGCCTAGATGAGGCTCTTTCTAACTATGGCTACACCTTC
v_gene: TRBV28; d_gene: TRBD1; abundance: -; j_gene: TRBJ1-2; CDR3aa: CASSSIDRGGYTF; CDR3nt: TGTGCCAGCAGTTCCATCGACAGGGGTGGCTACACCTTC
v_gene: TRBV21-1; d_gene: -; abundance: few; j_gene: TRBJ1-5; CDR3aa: CASSKRRRTGGINQPQHF; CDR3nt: TGTGCCAGCAGCAAAAGGAGGAGGACAGGGGGTATCAATCAGCCCCAGCATTTT
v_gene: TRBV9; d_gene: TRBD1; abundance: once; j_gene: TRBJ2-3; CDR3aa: CASSTTTGGKSTDTQYF; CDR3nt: TGTGCCAGCAGCACCACGACAGGGGGCAAGTCCACAGATACGCAGTATTTT
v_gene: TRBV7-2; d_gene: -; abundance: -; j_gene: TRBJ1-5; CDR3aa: CASSLETGMKPQHF; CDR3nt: TGTGCCAGCAGCTTAGAAACAGGGATGAAGCCCCAGCATTTT
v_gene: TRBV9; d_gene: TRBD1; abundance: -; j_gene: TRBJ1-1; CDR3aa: CASSVGGRGPGATEAFF; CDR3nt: TGTGCCAGCAGCGTAGGCGGCAGGGGGCCGGGGGCCACTGAAGCTTTCTTT
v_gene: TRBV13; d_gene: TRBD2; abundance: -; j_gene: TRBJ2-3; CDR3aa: CASSFKEGGATDTQYF; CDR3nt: TGTGCCAGCAGCTTTAAGGAGGGAGGGGCCACAGATACGCAGTATTTT
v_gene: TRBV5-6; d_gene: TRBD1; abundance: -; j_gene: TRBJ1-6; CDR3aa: CASNPREGGPNSPLHF; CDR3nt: TGTGCCAGCAACCCCCGGGAAGGGGGCCCTAATTCACCCCTCCACTTT
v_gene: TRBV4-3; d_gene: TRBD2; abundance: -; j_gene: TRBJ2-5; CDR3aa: CASSQDEAGGQGTQYF; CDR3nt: TGCGCCAGCAGCCAAGATGAAGCGGGGGGCCAGGGGACCCAGTACTTC
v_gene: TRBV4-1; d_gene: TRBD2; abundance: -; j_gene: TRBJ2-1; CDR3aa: CASSQLAGVYNEQFF; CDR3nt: TGCGCCAGCAGCCAGCTAGCGGGGGTTTACAATGAGCAGTTCTTC
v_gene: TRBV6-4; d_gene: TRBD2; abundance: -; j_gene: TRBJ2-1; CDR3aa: CASSDSPPGRGSNEQFF; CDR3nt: TGTGCCAGCAGTGACTCACCCCCGGGGCGGGGGAGTAATGAGCAGTTCTTC
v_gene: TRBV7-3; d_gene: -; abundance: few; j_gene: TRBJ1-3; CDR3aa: CASSLSGAPGNTIYF; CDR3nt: TGTGCCAGCAGCTTAAGCGGGGCTCCTGGAAACACCATATATTTT
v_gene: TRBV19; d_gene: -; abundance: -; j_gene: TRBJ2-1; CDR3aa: CASRGTHSSYNEQFF; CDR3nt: TGTGCCAGCCGGGGGACCCATAGCTCCTACAATGAGCAGTTCTTC
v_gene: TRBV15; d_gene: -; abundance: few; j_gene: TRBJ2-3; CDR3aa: CATSQGGQGTDTQYF; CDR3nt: TGTGCCACCAGCCAAGGAGGGCAGGGCACAGATACGCAGTATTTT
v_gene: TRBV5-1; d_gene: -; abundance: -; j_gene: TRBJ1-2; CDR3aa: CASSLDPDSYGYTF; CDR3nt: TGCGCCAGCAGCTTGGACCCAGATTCCTATGGCTACACCTTC
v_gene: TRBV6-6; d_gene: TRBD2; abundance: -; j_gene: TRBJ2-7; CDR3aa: CAGGGGLSRPGYEQYF; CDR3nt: TGTGCCGGCGGCGGGGGACTCTCCCGGCCGGGGTACGAGCAGTACTTC
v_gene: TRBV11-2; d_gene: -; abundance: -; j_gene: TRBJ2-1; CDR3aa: CASSLGQSIYNEQFF; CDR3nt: TGTGCCAGCAGCTTGGGACAAAGTATTTACAATGAGCAGTTCTTC
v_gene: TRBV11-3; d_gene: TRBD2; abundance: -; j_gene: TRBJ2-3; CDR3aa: CASSFGSGGGAPDTQYF; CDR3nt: TGTGCCAGCAGCTTTGGTTCGGGCGGGGGGGCCCCAGATACGCAGTATTTT
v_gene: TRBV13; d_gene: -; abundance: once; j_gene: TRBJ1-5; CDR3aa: CASSSRQGNQPQHF; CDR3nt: TGTGCCAGCAGCTCTAGGCAGGGGAATCAGCCCCAGCATTTT
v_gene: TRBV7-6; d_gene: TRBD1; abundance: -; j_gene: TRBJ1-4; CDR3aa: CASSLGQGDEKLFF; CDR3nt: TGTGCCAGCAGCCTGGGACAGGGAGATGAAAAACTGTTTTTT
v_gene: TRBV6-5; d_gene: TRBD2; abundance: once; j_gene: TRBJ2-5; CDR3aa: CASSPSGGVMETQYF; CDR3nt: TGTGCCAGCAGCCCAAGCGGGGGGGTCATGGAGACCCAGTACTTC
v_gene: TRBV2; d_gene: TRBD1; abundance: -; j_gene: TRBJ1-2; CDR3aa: CASSEARGVTYGYTF; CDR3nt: TGTGCCAGCAGTGAAGCCAGGGGGGTTACCTATGGCTACACCTTC
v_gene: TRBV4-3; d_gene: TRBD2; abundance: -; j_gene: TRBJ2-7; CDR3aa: CASSQAVGRTSDYEQYF; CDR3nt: TGCGCCAGCAGCCAAGCGGTCGGACGGACTAGTGACTACGAGCAGTACTTC
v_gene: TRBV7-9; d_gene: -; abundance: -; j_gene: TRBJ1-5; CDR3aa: CASSLGQKPQHF; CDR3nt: TGTGCCAGCAGCTTAGGACAAAAGCCCCAGCATTTT
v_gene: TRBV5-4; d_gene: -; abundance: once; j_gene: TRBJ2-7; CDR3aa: CASSLGGSSYEQYF; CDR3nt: TGTGCCAGCAGCTTGGGAGGCAGCTCCTACGAGCAGTACTTC
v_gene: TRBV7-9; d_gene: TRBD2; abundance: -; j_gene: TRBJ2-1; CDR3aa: CASSLARGGVSYNEQFF; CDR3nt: TGTGCCAGCAGCTTAGCCCGGGGAGGGGTCTCCTACAATGAGCAGTTCTTC
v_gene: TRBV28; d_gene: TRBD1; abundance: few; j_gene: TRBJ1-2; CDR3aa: CASSTGGHGYTF; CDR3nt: TGTGCCAGCAGTACAGGGGGCCATGGCTACACCTTC
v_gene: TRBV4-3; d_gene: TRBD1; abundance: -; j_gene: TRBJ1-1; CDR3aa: CASSQGDRAAGTEAFF; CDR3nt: TGCGCCAGCAGCCAAGGAGACAGGGCGGCGGGCACTGAAGCTTTCTTT
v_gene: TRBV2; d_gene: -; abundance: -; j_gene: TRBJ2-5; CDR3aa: CASSGLLGAGRETQYF; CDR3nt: TGTGCCAGCAGTGGGCTCCTGGGTGCGGGGCGGGAGACCCAGTACTTC
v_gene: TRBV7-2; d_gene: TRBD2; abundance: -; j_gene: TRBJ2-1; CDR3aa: CASSSLANEQFF; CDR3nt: TGTGCCAGCAGCTCACTAGCGAATGAGCAGTTCTTC
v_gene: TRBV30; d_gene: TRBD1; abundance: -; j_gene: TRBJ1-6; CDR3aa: CAWSVVQGGSPLHF; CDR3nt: TGTGCCTGGAGTGTAGTACAGGGGGGGTCACCCCTCCACTTT
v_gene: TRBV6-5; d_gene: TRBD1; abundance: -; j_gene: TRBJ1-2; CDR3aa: CASSRTGTERGYTF; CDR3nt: TGTGCCAGCAGTAGAACCGGGACAGAAAGAGGCTACACCTTC
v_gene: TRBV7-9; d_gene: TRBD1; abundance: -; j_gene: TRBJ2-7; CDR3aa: CASSTNTGTGNEQYF; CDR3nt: TGTGCCAGCAGCACGAACACCGGGACAGGGAACGAGCAGTACTTC
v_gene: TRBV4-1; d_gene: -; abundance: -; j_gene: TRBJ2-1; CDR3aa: CASSQDTAVSYNEQFF; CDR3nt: TGCGCCAGCAGCCAAGATACGGCGGTTTCCTACAATGAGCAGTTCTTC